This TCR beta chain was sequenced for a study of blood T cell repertoires in COVID-19. Study details: Donors in the United States, Italy and Spain gave samples during acute or convalescent COVID-19. PBMCs, B-cell-depleted T cells, or T cells were the source of the cDNA or gDNA that made up the material.

This clone was seen a single time. Source study methods: Counts of nucleated cells, estimated from reference gene primer amplification, were obtained. Here immunoSEQ multiplex PCR was the method, and the copy in TCRdb shows in-frame clones only, minus some. The V and J calls and the clone size are those of that table, but D and trimming were determined from the DNA. The data show fewer than 300,000 clones, approximately 81% seen once. The V end lost 5 bases, the J end lost 3 bases, and 11 bases lay between the germline ends. CDR1 and CDR2 from the germline V gene are SEHNR and FQNEAQ (reference sequence). This CDR3 has 13 residues.

The clonotype comes from a woman younger than 35 with acute or convalescent COVID-19. The sample taken for sequencing was peripheral blood. The chain carries TRBV7-9 and TRBJ2-7; D might be TRBD1 (6 bases). In DNA, the CDR3 is TGTGCCAGCAGCCGACTGACAGGCTACGAGCAGTACTTC. It specifies CASSRLTGYEQYF.